The sequence of this TCR beta chain was determined in a study of cytomegalovirus exposure and HLA in healthy donors. Looked up from germline, CDR1 is MGHRA and CDR2 is YSYEKL. The CDR3 is 17 residues long. V lost 2 bases to trimming and J lost 7 bases; unmatched junction nucleotides: 10. TCRdb keeps only in-frame clones here, not all; method: immunoSEQ multiplex PCR. The sample holds some 140,000 clones, 75% to 90% seen once. This sequence originates from a woman under 40 in good health and CMV-seropositive. The sample taken for sequencing was PBMCs. V gene TRBV4-1 combines with J gene TRBJ2-1, with 11 bases that match TRBD2. The CDR3 DNA reads TGCGCCAGCAGCCAAATTTTTAGCGGGGGGGCCCGAAATGAGCAGTTCTTC. It translates to CASSQIFSGGARNEQFF.